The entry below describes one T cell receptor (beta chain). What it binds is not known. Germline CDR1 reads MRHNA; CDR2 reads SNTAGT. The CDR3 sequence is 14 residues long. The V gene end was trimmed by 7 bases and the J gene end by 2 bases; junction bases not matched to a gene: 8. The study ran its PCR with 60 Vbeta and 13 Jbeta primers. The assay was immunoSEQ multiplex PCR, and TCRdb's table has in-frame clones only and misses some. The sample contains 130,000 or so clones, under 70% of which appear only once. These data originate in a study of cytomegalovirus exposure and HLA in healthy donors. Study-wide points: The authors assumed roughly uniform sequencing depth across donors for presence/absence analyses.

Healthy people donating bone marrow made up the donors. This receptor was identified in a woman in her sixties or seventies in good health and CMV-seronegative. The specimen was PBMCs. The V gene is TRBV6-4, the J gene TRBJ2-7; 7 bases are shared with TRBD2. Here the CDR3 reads CASTQGLWTYEQYF. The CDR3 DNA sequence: TGTGCCAGCACTCAGGGACTATGGACCTACGAGCAGTACTTC.